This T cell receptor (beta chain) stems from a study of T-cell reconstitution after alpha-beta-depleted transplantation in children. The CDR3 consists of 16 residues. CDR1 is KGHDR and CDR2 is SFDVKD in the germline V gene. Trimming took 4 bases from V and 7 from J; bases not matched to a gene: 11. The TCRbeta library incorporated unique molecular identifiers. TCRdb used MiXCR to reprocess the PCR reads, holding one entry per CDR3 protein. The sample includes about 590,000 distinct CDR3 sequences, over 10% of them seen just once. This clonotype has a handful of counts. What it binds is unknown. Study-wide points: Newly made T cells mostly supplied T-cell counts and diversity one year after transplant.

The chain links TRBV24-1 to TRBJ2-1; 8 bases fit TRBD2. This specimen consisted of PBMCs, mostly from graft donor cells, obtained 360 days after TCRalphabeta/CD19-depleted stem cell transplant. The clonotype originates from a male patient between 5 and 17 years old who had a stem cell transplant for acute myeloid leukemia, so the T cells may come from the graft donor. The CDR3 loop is CATSDKTGTSFNEQFF. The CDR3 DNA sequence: TGTGCCACCAGTGACAAAACCGGGACTAGTTTTAATGAGCAGTTCTTC.